This section outlines one T cell receptor (beta chain) sequence together with its context. Antigen unknown. The data stem from a study of cytomegalovirus exposure and HLA in healthy donors. After removal of 0 bases from V and 5 bases from J, the junction contained 5 bases not matched to a gene. This CDR3 comprises 15 residues. Germline V gene lookup returns CDR1 SGHRS and CDR2 YFSETQ. Study results and limitations: A later examination showed that TCR association rates differed by HLA locus, with DRB1 most and HLA-C fewest. Some V segments could not be told apart, so they were left out, TRBV6-2 and TRBV6-3 among them. Later analysis suggested links between common viral pathogens and several top significant clusters. Analyzed later, most CMV-associated TCR beta chains appeared HLA-restricted.

The PCR made use of 60 Vbeta and 13 Jbeta primers. Here immunoSEQ multiplex PCR was the method, and the copy in TCRdb shows in-frame clones only, minus some. The data contain 95,000 to 150,000 clones, 50% to 75% of them singletons. The sequenced sample consisted of PBMCs. The chain links TRBV5-1 to TRBJ1-5, with 7 bases lining up with TRBD1. The clonotype originates from a woman aged 35 to 49 in good health and CMV-seropositive. The CDR3 coding sequence is TGCGCCAGCAGCTTGGCCGGGGACAGTCATCAGCCCCAGCATTTT. Protein sequence: CASSLAGDSHQPQHF.